This is a list of T cell receptor beta chains from one sample in a study of T-cell memory formation after mild COVID-19. TCRdb re-analysed the 5' RACE reads in MiXCR, keeping a single row per CDR3 protein. The top ten clones hold 8.8% of a sample with roughly 400,000 distinct CDR3 sequences, less than 25% of them seen once. The specimen was PBMCs or a T cell subset sorted from them (not recorded which). Source of these receptors: an adult woman who had mild COVID-19 (a few samples of this study predate the infection). Cell type and time point are not known. Both conserved end residues are part of each CDR3. A D gene is named only where the DNA matches it firmly. Not every row has a clone size; where given, it reads once, few, many or a size class.

>14|TRBV5-1|TRBJ2-1|few|NA
TGCGCCAGCAGCTTGTCCCCCGGGTACAATGAGCAGTTCTTC
CASSLSPGYNEQFF
>12|TRBV7-9|TRBJ1-5|few|NA
TGTGCCAGCAGCTTGGGTTGGCAGCCCCAGCATTTT
CASSLGWQPQHF
>16|TRBV5-1|TRBJ1-2|few|NA
TGCGCCAGCAGCCCCGGGACGGCCCTTGGGCACTATGGCTACACCTTC
CASSPGTALGHYGYTF
>13|TRBV7-9|TRBJ1-1|few|NA
TGTGCCAGCACCCGATACAGACCCACTGAAGCTTTCTTT
CASTRYRPTEAFF
>16|TRBV5-5|TRBJ2-6|NA|NA
TGTGCCAGCAGCCCCCTATGGGCCTCTGGGGCCAACGTCCTGACTTTC
CASSPLWASGANVLTF
>13|TRBV20-1|TRBJ2-5|NA|TRBD2
TGCAGTGCTAGAGATTTCGGGAGGGAGACCCAGTACTTC
CSARDFGRETQYF
>13|TRBV10-3|TRBJ2-7|NA|TRBD1
TGTGCCATCAGCGGGCAGGGGGCCTACGAGCAGTACTTC
CAISGQGAYEQYF
>16|TRBV7-7|TRBJ2-2|few|NA
TGTGCTAGCAGCCTATTAAGGGGGAGTTCGGCCGGGGAGCTGTTTTTT
CASSLLRGSSAGELFF
>14|TRBV5-1|TRBJ2-5|few|NA
TGCGCCAGCAGCTTGGCCAGCGCCTCGGAGACCCAGTACTTC
CASSLASASETQYF
>19|TRBV7-9|TRBJ1-6|few|NA
TGTGCCAGCAGCCCAAGGCCCGGACGCCTGAGCTCCTATAATTCACCCCTCCACTTT
CASSPRPGRLSSYNSPLHF
>15|TRBV7-6|TRBJ2-7|few|NA
TGTGCCAGCAGCCCTAAAGGGCCAGGGTACTACGAGCAGTACTTC
CASSPKGPGYYEQYF
>15|TRBV27|TRBJ2-5|few|TRBD1
TGTGCCAGCAGTGGGCTCGGGACAGGAGGGGAGACCCAGTACTTC
CASSGLGTGGETQYF
>15|TRBV6-6|TRBJ1-1|NA|NA
TGTGCCAGCAGTTACCCGACAGATATGAACACTGAAGCTTTCTTT
CASSYPTDMNTEAFF
>15|TRBV7-6|TRBJ2-7|NA|NA
TGTGCCAGCAGCTTACAAGCGGGTACCTCCTACGAGCAGTACTTC
CASSLQAGTSYEQYF
>14|TRBV25-1|TRBJ2-7|NA|TRBD2
TGTGCCAGCAGTCTAGCGGGAGCGACCTACGAGCAGTACTTC
CASSLAGATYEQYF
>14|TRBV28|TRBJ1-1|NA|TRBD1
TGTGCCAGCAGACGCCTGACAGGGGGCGGTGAAGCTTTCTTT
CASRRLTGGGEAFF
>14|TRBV6-5|TRBJ2-5|few|NA
TGTGCCAGCAGTTACTCGATGGAGGCAGAGACCCAGTACTTC
CASSYSMEAETQYF
>15|TRBV29-1|TRBJ2-3|few|TRBD2
TGCAGCGTCCCCCTAGCGGGCGCTAGCACAGATACGCAGTATTTT
CSVPLAGASTDTQYF
>13|TRBV7-8|TRBJ2-5|few|NA
TGTGCCAGCAGCCGAGCCGAGAGGGAGACCCAGTACTTC
CASSRAERETQYF
>13|TRBV11-2|TRBJ2-2|NA|NA
TGTGCCAGCAGCTTAGCTTTATACGGGGAGCTGTTTTTT
CASSLALYGELFF
>14|TRBV9|TRBJ2-3|few|TRBD2
TGTGCCAGCAGCCCCCGACTAGCGACAGATACGCAGTATTTT
CASSPRLATDTQYF
>16|TRBV7-6|TRBJ2-2|few|TRBD2
TGTGCCAGCAGCTTACTCGGGACTAGCGTGACCGGGGAGCTGTTTTTT
CASSLLGTSVTGELFF
>16|TRBV7-6|TRBJ2-1|NA|NA
TGTGCCAGCAGCCTCCCCGCAGGGGGGACCTACAATGAGCAGTTCTTC
CASSLPAGGTYNEQFF
>13|TRBV7-3|TRBJ2-1|NA|TRBD2
TGTGCCAGCAGCCCACCTAGCGGGAGCCTACAGTTCTTC
CASSPPSGSLQFF
>11|TRBV2|TRBJ2-1|NA|NA
TGTGCCAGCACGGACGCCTTAGAGCAGTTCTTC
CASTDALEQFF
>16|TRBV9|TRBJ1-5|NA|TRBD1
TGTGCCAGCAGCGCCGGGGGGGACAGCCGGAATCAGCCCCAGCATTTT
CASSAGGDSRNQPQHF
>13|TRBV29-1|TRBJ1-4|NA|NA
TGCAGCGTGATAGGGGGGTTTAATGAAAAACTGTTTTTT
CSVIGGFNEKLFF
>17|TRBV3-1|TRBJ2-5|many|TRBD2
TGTGCCAGCAGCCAAGATGCGACTAGCGCAAGCCAAGAGACCCAGTACTTC
CASSQDATSASQETQYF
>14|TRBV20-1|TRBJ2-2|NA|NA
TGCAGTGCTCTTCGCGAGGGAGCCCCCGGGGAGCTGTTTTTT
CSALREGAPGELFF
>15|TRBV29-1|TRBJ2-7|NA|TRBD1
TGCAGCGTTGTACCGGGACAGGGTATTCGTGACGAGCAGTACTTC
CSVVPGQGIRDEQYF
>14|TRBV29-1|TRBJ1-1|few|NA
TGCAGCGTTGAAGAATGGTCGTCCGCGATGGAAGCTTTCTTT
CSVEEWSSAMEAFF
>12|TRBV5-1|TRBJ2-1|NA|TRBD2
TGCGCCAGCAGCTTCGTAGCGGGACAGCAGTTCTTC
CASSFVAGQQFF
>18|TRBV12-3/TRBV12-4|TRBJ2-2|NA|TRBD2
TGTGCCAGCAACACGGGACTAGCGGGAATCAAATCCACCGGGGAGCTGTTTTTT
CASNTGLAGIKSTGELFF
>14|TRBV12-3/TRBV12-4|TRBJ1-2|NA|NA
TGTGCCAGCAGTTTCCGAGAGCATAACTATGGCTACACCTTC
CASSFREHNYGYTF
>16|TRBV20-1|TRBJ1-5|NA|NA
TGCAGTGCTAGAGTTTCAGGACTCTATAGCAATCAGCCCCAGCATTTT
CSARVSGLYSNQPQHF
>16|TRBV15|TRBJ1-2|NA|NA
TGTGCCACCAGCAGAGATCAAATTGGCAGCATCTATGGCTACACCTTC
CATSRDQIGSIYGYTF